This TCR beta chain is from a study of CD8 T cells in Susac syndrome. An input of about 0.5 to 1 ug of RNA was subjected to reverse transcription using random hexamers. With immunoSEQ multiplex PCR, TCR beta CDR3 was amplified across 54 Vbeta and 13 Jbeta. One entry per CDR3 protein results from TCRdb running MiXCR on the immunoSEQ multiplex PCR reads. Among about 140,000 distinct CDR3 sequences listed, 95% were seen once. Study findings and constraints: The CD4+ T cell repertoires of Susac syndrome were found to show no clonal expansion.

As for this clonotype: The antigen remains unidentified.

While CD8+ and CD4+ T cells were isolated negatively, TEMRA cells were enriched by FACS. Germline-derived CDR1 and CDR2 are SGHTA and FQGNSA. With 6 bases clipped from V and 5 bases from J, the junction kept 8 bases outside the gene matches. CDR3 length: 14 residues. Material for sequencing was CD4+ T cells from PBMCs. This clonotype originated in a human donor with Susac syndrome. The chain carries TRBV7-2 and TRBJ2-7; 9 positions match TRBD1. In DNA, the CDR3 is TGTGCCAGCAGAACCGGGACAGGGTACGACGAGCAGTACTTC. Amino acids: CASRTGTGYDEQYF.